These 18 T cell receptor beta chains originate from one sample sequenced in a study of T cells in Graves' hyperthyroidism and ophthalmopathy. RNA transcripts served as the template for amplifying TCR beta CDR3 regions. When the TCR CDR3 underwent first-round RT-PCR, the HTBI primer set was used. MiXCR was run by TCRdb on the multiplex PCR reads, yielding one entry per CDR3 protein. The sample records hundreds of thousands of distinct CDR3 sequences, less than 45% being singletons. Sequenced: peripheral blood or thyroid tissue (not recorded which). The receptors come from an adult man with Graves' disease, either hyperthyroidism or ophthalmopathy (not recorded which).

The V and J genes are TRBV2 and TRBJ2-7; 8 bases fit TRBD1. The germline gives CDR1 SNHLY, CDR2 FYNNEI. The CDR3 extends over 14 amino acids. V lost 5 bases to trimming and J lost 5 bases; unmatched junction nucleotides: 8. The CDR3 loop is CASSSLGQGDEQYF. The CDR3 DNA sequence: TGTGCCAGCAGTTCACTTGGACAGGGCGACGAGCAGTACTTC.

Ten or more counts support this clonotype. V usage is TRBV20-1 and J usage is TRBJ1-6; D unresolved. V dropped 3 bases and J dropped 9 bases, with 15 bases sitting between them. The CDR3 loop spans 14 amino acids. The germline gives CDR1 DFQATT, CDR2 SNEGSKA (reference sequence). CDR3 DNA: TGCAGTGCTAGGGCCTCCCGAAGGGTTTCACCCCTCCACTTT. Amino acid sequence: CSARASRRVSPLHF.

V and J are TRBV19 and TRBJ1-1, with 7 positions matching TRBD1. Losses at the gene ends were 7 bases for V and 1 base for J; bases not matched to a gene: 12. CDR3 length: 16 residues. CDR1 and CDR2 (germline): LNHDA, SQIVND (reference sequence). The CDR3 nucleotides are TGTGCCAGTAATAGGGACAGCGATCATTCGAACACTGAAGCTTTCTTT. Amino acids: CASNRDSDHSNTEAFF.

This chain's CDR3 is CASSSSGGASDTQYF. For the CDR3, the DNA is TGCGCCAGCAGCTCTAGCGGGGGCGCTTCAGATACGCAGTATTTT. This chain joins TRBV5-1 and TRBJ2-3; 10 bases agree with TRBD2. The CDR3 runs 15 residues. Germline CDR1 SGHRS, CDR2 YFSETQ. After removal of 3 bases from V and 4 bases from J, the junction contained 5 bases not matched to a gene. Using reference TRBV5-1 and TRBJ2-3 for the parts outside the CDR3, the full variable domain is KAGVTQTPRYLIKTRGQQVTLSCSPISGHRSVSWYQQTPGQGLQFLFEYFSETQRNKGNFPGRFSGRQFSNSRSEMNVSTLELGDSALYLCASSSSGGASDTQYFGPGTRLTVL.

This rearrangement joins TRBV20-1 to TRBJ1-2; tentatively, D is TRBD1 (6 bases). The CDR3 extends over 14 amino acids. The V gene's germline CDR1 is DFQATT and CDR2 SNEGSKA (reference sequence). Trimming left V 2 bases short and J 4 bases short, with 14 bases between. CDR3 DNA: TGCAGTGCTAGAAGGGACAACGAGGGCTATGGCTACACCTTC. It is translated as CSARRDNEGYGYTF.

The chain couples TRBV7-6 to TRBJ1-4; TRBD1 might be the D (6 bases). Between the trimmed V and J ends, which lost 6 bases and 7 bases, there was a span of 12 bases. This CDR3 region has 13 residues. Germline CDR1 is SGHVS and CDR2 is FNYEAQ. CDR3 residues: CASRGGGGEKLFF. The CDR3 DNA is TGTGCCAGCAGGGGGGGGGGCGGTGAAAAACTGTTTTTT.

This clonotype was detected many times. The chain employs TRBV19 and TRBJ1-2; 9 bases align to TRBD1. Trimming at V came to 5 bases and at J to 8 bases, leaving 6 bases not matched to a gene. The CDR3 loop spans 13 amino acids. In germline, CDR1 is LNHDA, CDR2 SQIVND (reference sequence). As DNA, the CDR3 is TGTGCCAGTAGTCGGGACAGGGTCTTCGGCTACACCTTC. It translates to CASSRDRVFGYTF.

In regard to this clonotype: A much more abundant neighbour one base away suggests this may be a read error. The CDR3 loop reads CASSGRDRGTYEQYF. Here the CDR3 DNA reads TGTGCCAGCAGTGGCCGGGACAGGGGTACCTACGAGCAGTACTTC. The chain recombines TRBV2 with TRBJ2-7; 10 bases line up with TRBD1. Looked up from germline, CDR1 is SNHLY and CDR2 is FYNNEI. After removal of 4 bases from V and 2 bases from J, the junction contained 5 bases not matched to a gene. The CDR3 contains 15 residues.

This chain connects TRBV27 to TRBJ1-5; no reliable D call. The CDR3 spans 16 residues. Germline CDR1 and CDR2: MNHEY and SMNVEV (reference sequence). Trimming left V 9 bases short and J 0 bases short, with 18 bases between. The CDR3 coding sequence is TGTGCCAGACAGAGTGTAAGATCTTGTAGCAATCAGCCCCAGCATTTT. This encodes CARQSVRSCSNQPQHF.

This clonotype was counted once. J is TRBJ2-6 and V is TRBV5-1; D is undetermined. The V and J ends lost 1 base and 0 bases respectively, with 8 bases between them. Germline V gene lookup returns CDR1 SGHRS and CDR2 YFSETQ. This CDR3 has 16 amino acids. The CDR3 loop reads CASSLYSFSGANVLTF. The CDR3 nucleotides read TGCGCCAGCAGCTTGTACTCATTCTCTGGGGCCAACGTCCTGACTTTC.

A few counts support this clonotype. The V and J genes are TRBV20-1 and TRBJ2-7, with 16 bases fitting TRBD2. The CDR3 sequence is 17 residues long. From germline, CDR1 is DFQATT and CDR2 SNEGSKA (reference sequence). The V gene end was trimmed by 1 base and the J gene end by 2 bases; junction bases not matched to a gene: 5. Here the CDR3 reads CSARVPGLAGGAYEQYF. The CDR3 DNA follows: TGCAGTGCTAGAGTCCCGGGACTAGCGGGAGGGGCCTACGAGCAGTACTTC.

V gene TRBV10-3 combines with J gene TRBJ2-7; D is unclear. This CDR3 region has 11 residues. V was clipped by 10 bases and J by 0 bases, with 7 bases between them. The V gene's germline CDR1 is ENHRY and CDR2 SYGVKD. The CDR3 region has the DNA TGTGCCACCCAGGACTCCTACGAGCAGTACTTC. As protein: CATQDSYEQYF.

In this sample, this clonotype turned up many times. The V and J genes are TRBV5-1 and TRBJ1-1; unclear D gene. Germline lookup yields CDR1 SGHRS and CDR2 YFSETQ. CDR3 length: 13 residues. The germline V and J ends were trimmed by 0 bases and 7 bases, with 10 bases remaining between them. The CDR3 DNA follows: TGCGCCAGCAGCTTGGGGTCAGCGAGTGAAGCTTTCTTT. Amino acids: CASSLGSASEAFF.

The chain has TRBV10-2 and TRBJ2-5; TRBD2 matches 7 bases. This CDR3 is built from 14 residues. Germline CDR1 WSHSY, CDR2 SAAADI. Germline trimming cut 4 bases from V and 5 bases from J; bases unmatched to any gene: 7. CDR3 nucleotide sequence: TGCGCCAGCAGTGGGACTGGCGGGAGTGAGACCCAGTACTTC. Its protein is CASSGTGGSETQYF.

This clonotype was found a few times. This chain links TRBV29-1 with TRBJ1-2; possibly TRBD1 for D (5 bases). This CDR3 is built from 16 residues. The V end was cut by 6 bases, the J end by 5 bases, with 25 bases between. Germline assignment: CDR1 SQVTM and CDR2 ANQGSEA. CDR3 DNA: TGCAGCGTAGCTGGGACTCGGGCGCTCGGAGGGTATGGCTACACCTTC. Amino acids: CSVAGTRALGGYGYTF. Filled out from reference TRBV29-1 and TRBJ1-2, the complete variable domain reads SAVISQKPSRDICQRGTSLTIQCQVDSQVTMMFWYRQQPGQSLTLIATANQGSEATYESGFVIDKFPISRPNLTFSTLTVSNMSPEDSSIYLCSVAGTRALGGYGYTFGSGTRLTVV.

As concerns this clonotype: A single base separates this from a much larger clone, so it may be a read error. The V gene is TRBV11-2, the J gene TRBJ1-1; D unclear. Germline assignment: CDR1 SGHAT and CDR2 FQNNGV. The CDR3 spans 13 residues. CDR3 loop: CVSSYRMNTEAFF. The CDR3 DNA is TGTGTCAGCAGTTACAGAATGAACACTGAAGCTTTCTTT.

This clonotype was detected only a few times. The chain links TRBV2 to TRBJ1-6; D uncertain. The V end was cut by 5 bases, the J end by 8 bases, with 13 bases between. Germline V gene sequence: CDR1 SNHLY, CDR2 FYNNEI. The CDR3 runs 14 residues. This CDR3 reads CASSWNREDSPLHF. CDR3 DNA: TGTGCCAGCAGTTGGAACCGGGAGGATTCACCCCTCCACTTT.

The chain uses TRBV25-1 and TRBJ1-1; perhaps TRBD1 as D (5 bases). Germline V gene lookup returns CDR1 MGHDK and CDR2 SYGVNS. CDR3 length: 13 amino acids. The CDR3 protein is CARDWGGEGEAFF. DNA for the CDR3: TGTGCTAGAGATTGGGGGGGAGAGGGTGAAGCTTTCTTT.